The 32 T cell receptor beta chains given below trace back to one sample, sequenced in a study. TCRdb used MiXCR to reprocess the RT-PCR reads, holding one entry per CDR3 protein. The sample consists of about 700,000 distinct CDR3 sequences, approximately 15% of them appearing once. Sequencing used memory CD4+ T cells from blood. These receptors all come from a female donor in good health, serving as a healthy control.

In its sample, this clonotype was seen many times. This sequence joins TRBV4-1 and TRBJ1-5; a weak D match, TRBD1 (6 bases). The length of the CDR3 is 16 residues. CDR1 and CDR2 from the germline V gene are MGHRA and YSYEKL. The ends were cut back, 0 bases at V and 6 bases at J, with 15 bases in the middle. The CDR3 region is CASSQDPRGRSQPQHF. As DNA, the CDR3 is TGCGCCAGCAGCCAAGATCCCAGGGGAAGGAGTCAGCCCCAGCATTTT.

This clonotype has a handful of counts. This rearrangement joins TRBV24-1 to TRBJ1-4; D gene ambiguous. CDR1 and CDR2 (germline): KGHDR, SFDVKD. The CDR3 contains 14 residues. Trimming shortened V by 2 bases and J by 0 bases, and 3 bases separated the two germline ends. The CDR3 sequence is CATSDSTTNEKLFF. The CDR3, as DNA: TGTGCCACCAGTGATTCCACAACTAATGAAAAACTGTTTTTT.

This chain connects TRBV29-1 to TRBJ2-1; no clear D. V was trimmed by 6 bases and J by 2 bases, leaving 11 bases between them. Germline loops: CDR1 SQVTM, CDR2 ANQGSEA. The CDR3 has 13 amino acids. The DNA for the CDR3 is TGCAGCGTAAATCTGGAGACCTACAATGAGCAGTTCTTC. This gives the protein CSVNLETYNEQFF.

V is TRBV29-1 and J is TRBJ2-3; 7 bases agree with TRBD2. CDR3 length equals 13 residues. Germline V gene lookup returns CDR1 SQVTM and CDR2 ANQGSEA. The junction had 3 bases not matched to a gene; V was cut back by 4 bases and J by 2 bases. This chain's CDR3 is CSVGEGFTDTQYF. CDR3 nucleotide sequence: TGCAGCGTTGGGGAGGGGTTCACAGATACGCAGTATTTT.

The chain employs TRBV9 and TRBJ1-2; possible D gene TRBD1, 5 bases. This CDR3 has 15 amino acids. The germline V gene encodes CDR1 SGDLS and CDR2 YYNGEE. Trimming pared 3 bases from V and 6 bases from J, leaving 18 bases between. The CDR3 reads CASSDGGPRGDGYTF. CDR3 sequence (DNA): TGTGCCAGCAGCGACGGGGGTCCCCGGGGAGATGGCTACACCTTC.

This clonotype was recorded many times. V usage is TRBV10-3 and J usage is TRBJ2-2; 11 nucleotides agree with TRBD1. The CDR3 runs 14 residues. J was trimmed by 6 bases and V by 10 bases; bases with no gene match: 7. Germline CDR1 reads ENHRY; CDR2 reads SYGVKD. The CDR3 DNA reads TGTGCCACTCAACCGGGACAGGGGGCCGGGGAGCTGTTTTTT. The encoded protein is CATQPGQGAGELFF.

This clonotype occurred many times. This chain joins TRBV24-1 and TRBJ2-3; D is perhaps TRBD2 (6 bases). This CDR3 spans 13 amino acids. The germline V and J ends were trimmed by 2 bases and 9 bases, with 11 bases remaining between them. In germline, CDR1 is KGHDR, CDR2 SFDVKD. As DNA, the CDR3 is TGTGCCACCAGTGATTCGAGTAGCGGAACGCAGTATTTT. The encoded protein is CATSDSSSGTQYF.

J is TRBJ2-3 and V is TRBV7-2, with 11 nucleotides matching TRBD1. The germline CDR1 and CDR2 sequences are SGHTA and FQGNSA. The CDR3 is made up of 18 amino acids. V was pared by 3 bases and J by 3 bases, with 11 bases of the junction left unmatched. The CDR3 loop reads CASSFLLWTGGGTDTQYF. The CDR3 region has the DNA TGTGCCAGCAGCTTTCTCCTCTGGACAGGGGGCGGTACAGATACGCAGTATTTT. The full variable domain, with the rest looked up from reference TRBV7-2 and TRBJ2-3, is GAGVSQSPSNKVTEKGKDVELRCDPISGHTALYWYRQSLGQGLEFLIYFQGNSAPDKSGLPSDRFSAERTGGSVSTLTIQRTQQEDSAVYLCASSFLLWTGGGTDTQYFGPGTRLTVL.

This clonotype occurred many times. As DNA, the CDR3 is TGCAGTGCTTGGACTAGCGGGTTCTCAGATACGCAGTATTTT. Protein sequence: CSAWTSGFSDTQYF. The chain couples TRBV20-1 to TRBJ2-3; 11 positions agree with TRBD2. CDR1 and CDR2 from the germline V gene are DFQATT and SNEGSKA (reference sequence). This CDR3 is 14 amino acids long. The V and J ends lost 5 bases and 4 bases, in that order; junction bases with no gene match: 5.

This clonotype has only a few counts. The CDR3 DNA reads as TGTGCCAGCAGCTTTGACCTGGGTACGCAGTATTTT. This encodes CASSFDLGTQYF. The rearrangement joins TRBV11-2 to TRBJ2-3; no clear D. The V gene lost 3 bases and the J gene lost 8 bases, with 9 bases spanning the gap. The germline V gene encodes CDR1 SGHAT and CDR2 FQNNGV. The CDR3 is 12 amino acids.

This clonotype was seen many times. The chain employs TRBV4-3 and TRBJ1-1; D is ambiguous. The CDR3 length is 15 residues. Germline loops: CDR1 LGHNA, CDR2 YSLEER. V was cut by 4 bases and J by 3 bases, with 15 bases left in between. The CDR3 reads CASSLNTLVDTEAFF. CDR3 sequence (DNA): TGCGCCAGCAGCCTCAACACCTTGGTGGACACTGAAGCTTTCTTT.

This clonotype has only a few counts. The chain carries TRBV6-5 and TRBJ1-2, with D unresolved. This CDR3 region has 14 residues. The ends were cut back, 4 bases at V and 8 bases at J, with 17 bases in the middle. Germline V gene sequence: CDR1 MNHEY, CDR2 SVGAGI. In nucleotides, the CDR3 is TGTGCCAGCAGTTTAGGGATAAGACTTGGGGGCTACACCTTC. It specifies CASSLGIRLGGYTF.

This clonotype was seen repeatedly, ten times or more. This chain joins TRBV4-1 and TRBJ1-5, with 9 bases matching TRBD1. The trim removed 1 base at V and 3 bases at J, leaving 7 bases unmatched. Per the germline V gene, CDR1 is MGHRA and CDR2 is YSYEKL. The CDR3 consists of 17 residues. The CDR3 is CASSQGHGTGYNQPQHF. CDR3 DNA: TGCGCCAGCAGCCAAGGCCACGGGACAGGGTACAATCAGCCCCAGCATTTT.

The chain carries TRBV4-1 and TRBJ2-2, with no clear D. With 2 bases removed from V and 6 bases from J, the gap between germline ends came to 16 bases. Per the germline V gene, CDR1 is MGHRA and CDR2 is YSYEKL. CDR3 length equals 16 residues. The CDR3 nucleotides read TGCGCCAGCAGCCAATCGAATAGAGTGGTAGCCGGGGAGCTGTTTTTT. This sequence encodes CASSQSNRVVAGELFF.

In this sample, this clonotype turned up a few times. The V and J genes are TRBV9 and TRBJ2-2; D is undetermined. This CDR3 is built from 13 residues. V lost 0 bases to trimming and J lost 6 bases, with 6 bases between them. Per germline, CDR1 SGDLS and CDR2 YYNGEE. CDR3 in amino acids: CASSVGVAGELFF. The DNA of the CDR3 is TGTGCCAGCAGCGTAGGGGTGGCCGGGGAGCTGTTTTTT.

This clonotype was detected many times. The chain has TRBV12-3 or TRBV12-4 and TRBJ2-3, with 7 bases lining up with TRBD2. CDR3 length: 16 residues. With V trimmed by 5 bases and J by 1 base, 9 bases remained unmatched. CDR3 sequence reads: CASSPIDGRGTDTQYF. CDR3 in DNA: TGTGCCAGCAGTCCCATCGATGGGAGGGGCACAGATACGCAGTATTTT.

This clonotype was seen a handful of times. The CDR3: CASSLAQSSRRNTEAFF. Here the CDR3 DNA reads TGTGCCAGCAGCTTAGCGCAAAGCTCAAGGAGGAACACTGAAGCTTTCTTT. The chain links TRBV7-9 to TRBJ1-1; unclear D gene. The CDR3 runs 17 residues. The germline CDR1 and CDR2 sequences are SEHNR and FQNEAQ (reference sequence). Trimming pared 0 bases from V and 1 base from J, leaving 15 bases between.

This clonotype was observed a handful of times. CDR3: CASSLAPSGVLFF. For the CDR3, the DNA is TGCGCCAGCAGCTTGGCCCCTAGCGGCGTTCTGTTCTTC. The V gene is TRBV5-1, the J gene TRBJ2-1; 7 bases are a match to TRBD2. With 0 bases clipped from V and 15 bases from J, the junction kept 9 bases outside the gene matches. The germline CDR1 and CDR2 sequences are SGHRS and YFSETQ. The CDR3 length is 13 residues.

J is TRBJ1-3 and V is TRBV7-2; D is possibly TRBD1 (5 bases). Germline CDR1 is SGHTA and CDR2 is FQGNSA. The CDR3 has 17 amino acids. V lost 2 bases and J lost 0, with 14 bases in between. DNA for the CDR3: TGTGCCAGCAGCTTAAGAGAGACAGTCTACTCTGGAAACACCATATATTTT. Protein: CASSLRETVYSGNTIYF.

The genes are TRBV12-3 or TRBV12-4 and TRBJ1-1; D not certain. V dropped 3 bases and J dropped 5 bases, with 13 bases sitting between them. This CDR3 is 14 amino acids long. The CDR3 bases are TGTGCCAGCAGTTTGGTGCCGGGCCCGACTGAAGCTTTCTTT. It encodes CASSLVPGPTEAFF.

Turning to this clonotype: A much larger clone lies one base from this, so it may be a read error. This rearrangement joins TRBV20-1 to TRBJ2-1, with 8 bases that match TRBD1. The CDR3 is 15 amino acids. The germline CDR1 and CDR2 sequences are DFQATT and SNEGSKA (reference sequence). This CDR3 reads CCARKPGQVYNEQFF. Here the CDR3 DNA reads TGCTGTGCTAGGAAACCGGGACAGGTATACAATGAGCAGTTCTTC.

This clonotype was picked up a small number of times. The V and J genes are TRBV20-1 and TRBJ2-1; 8 bases map to TRBD1. With V trimmed by 0 bases and J by 9 bases, 4 bases remained unmatched. From germline, CDR1 is DFQATT and CDR2 SNEGSKA (reference sequence). CDR3 size: 13 residues. In DNA, the CDR3 is TGCAGTGCTAGAGACAGGGGGCAGGTTGAGCAGTTCTTC. It is translated as CSARDRGQVEQFF.

In this sample, this clonotype turned up many times. The chain is built from TRBV7-2 and TRBJ2-7; 11 bases map to TRBD1. The CDR3 has 14 residues. Germline assignment: CDR1 SGHTA and CDR2 FQGNSA. The J segment lost 2 bases and the V segment lost 4 bases, leaving 1 base of the junction unmatched. The CDR3 DNA reads as TGTGCCAGCAGCTGGGGACAGGGGGCCTACGAGCAGTACTTC. This encodes CASSWGQGAYEQYF.

This sequence joins TRBV4-2 and TRBJ1-3; D uncertain. The CDR3 has 15 residues. The ends were cut back, 0 bases at V and 2 bases at J, with 8 bases in the middle. Germline V gene lookup returns CDR1 LGHNA and CDR2 YNFKEQ. CDR3 bases: TGTGCCAGCAGCCAAGAGACCAACCCTGGAAACACCATATATTTT. This gives the protein CASSQETNPGNTIYF.

This clonotype was counted many times. V and J are TRBV12-3 or TRBV12-4 and TRBJ2-1; weak D call: TRBD2 (5 bases). The CDR3 extends over 15 amino acids. V lost 5 bases and J lost 1, with 12 bases in between. The chain's CDR3 is CASSLRAESYNEQFF. CDR3 nucleotides: TGTGCCAGCAGTCTCCGAGCGGAGTCCTACAATGAGCAGTTCTTC.

This clonotype was detected many times. The chain is built from TRBV5-1 and TRBJ1-4; D remains ambiguous. Germline CDR1 reads SGHRS; CDR2 reads YFSETQ. V lost 0 bases, J lost 4 bases, and 7 bases lay in between. This CDR3 comprises 14 residues. This chain's CDR3 is CASSLEGYNEKLFF. The CDR3 region has the DNA TGCGCCAGCAGCTTGGAGGGCTATAATGAAAAACTGTTTTTT.

This clonotype has just a few counts. V usage is TRBV7-9 and J usage is TRBJ2-7; tentative D call: TRBD2 (5 bases). The CDR3 loop spans 17 amino acids. The V end lost 5 bases, the J end lost 0 bases, and 20 bases lay between the germline ends. Per the germline V gene, CDR1 is SEHNR and CDR2 is FQNEAQ (reference sequence). The chain's CDR3 is CASSDWGSAESSYEQYF. CDR3 nucleotides: TGTGCCAGCAGCGACTGGGGTAGCGCCGAGAGCTCCTACGAGCAGTACTTC.

This clonotype was seen repeatedly, ten times or more. This chain uses TRBV4-1 with TRBJ2-7; D not resolved. CDR1 and CDR2 (germline): MGHRA, YSYEKL. The CDR3 has 12 residues. V shed 4 bases and J shed 3 bases, with 7 bases lying between them. CDR3 residues: CASSLGDYEQYF. CDR3 DNA sequence: TGCGCCAGCAGCCTAGGTGACTACGAGCAGTACTTC.

This clonotype was seen repeatedly, ten times or more. V and J are TRBV5-1 and TRBJ2-3; D may be TRBD2 (6 bases). The CDR3 consists of 16 residues. The germline CDR1 and CDR2 sequences are SGHRS and YFSETQ. The germline V and J ends were trimmed by 0 bases and 0 bases, with 11 bases remaining between them. CDR3: CASSLAGLRSTDTQYF. The CDR3 DNA sequence: TGCGCCAGCAGCTTGGCGGGACTTAGGAGCACAGATACGCAGTATTTT.

The rearrangement uses TRBV5-1 and TRBJ2-7; D may match TRBD1 or TRBD2 (6 bases each). Germline-derived CDR1 and CDR2 are SGHRS and YFSETQ. V lost 0 bases, J lost 7 bases, and 14 bases lay in between. CDR3 size: 14 residues. CDR3 DNA: TGCGCCAGCAGCTTGGTAGGGGGGCCAGGTGAGCAGTACTTC. This codes for CASSLVGGPGEQYF.

The chain has TRBV5-1 and TRBJ2-3, with a possible D match to TRBD2 (7 bases). Germline CDR1 is SGHRS and CDR2 is YFSETQ. The germline V and J ends were trimmed by 0 bases and 4 bases, with 15 bases remaining between them. The CDR3 is 16 amino acids. CDR3 bases: TGCGCCAGCAGCTTGGTCCTCGGGGGGCGTTCAGATACGCAGTATTTT. The encoded protein is CASSLVLGGRSDTQYF.

This chain links TRBV28 with TRBJ1-2; D call uncertain. V was shortened by 3 bases and J by 8 bases, with 10 bases between the two germline ends. The CDR3 extends over 12 amino acids. Germline loops: CDR1 MDHEN, CDR2 SYDVKM. CDR3 loop: CASSFWERGYTF. The CDR3 DNA reads TGTGCCAGCAGTTTCTGGGAGAGGGGCTACACCTTC.